The next 24 T cell receptor beta chains were all read from a single sample in a study of OX40 agonist ivuxolimab in advanced cancers. This table comes from immunoSEQ multiplex PCR, and its TCRdb copy is limited to in-frame clones, with some not included. This sample has tens of thousands of clones; approximately 91% occur once, and the top ten carry approximately 4.2%. The sequences come from CD4+ or CD8+ T cells sorted from blood, collected in a trial of the OX40 agonist ivuxolimab. Source of these receptors: an adult with an advanced solid tumor such as melanoma, head and neck, liver or kidney cancer.

This chain joins TRBV4-1 and TRBJ2-7, with D unclear. Germline CDR1 is MGHRA and CDR2 is YSYEKL. CDR3 length: 15 amino acids. Trimming shortened V by 1 base and J by 0 bases, and 10 bases separated the two germline ends. This chain's CDR3 is CASSQAPLGSYEQYF. The CDR3 coding sequence is TGCGCCAGCAGCCAAGCCCCACTCGGCTCCTACGAGCAGTACTTC.

The rearrangement links TRBV4-3 to TRBJ2-3, with D possibly matching TRBD1 (5 bases). Germline CDR1 is LGHNA and CDR2 is YSLEER. V was pared by 2 bases and J by 1 base, with 10 bases between. The CDR3 is 15 amino acids. In DNA form, the CDR3 reads TGCGCCAGCAGCCAAAGGGGCAGGGGCACAGATACGCAGTATTTT. Translating it yields CASSQRGRGTDTQYF.

This clone was observed a handful of times. V gene TRBV12-1 combines with J gene TRBJ2-3; the table calls TRBD2, which could not be checked here. TRBV12-1 is deemed a pseudogene. The CDR3 consists of 14 residues. The CDR3 loop is CASSFPTSEDTQYF. The CDR3 DNA is TGTGCCAGCAGTTTCCCTACTAGCGAGGATACGCAGTATTTT.

This clone is a singleton in its sample. V usage is TRBV5-5 and J usage is TRBJ2-7; possibly TRBD2 for D (5 bases). The V and J ends lost 4 bases and 2 bases respectively, with 19 bases between them. Germline V gene sequence: CDR1 SGHKS, CDR2 YYEKEE (reference sequence). The length of the CDR3 is 16 residues. The CDR3 nucleotides read TGTGCCAGCAGCCTAATTTGGCCTAGCAGTACCTACGAGCAGTACTTC. As protein: CASSLIWPSSTYEQYF.

The CDR3 sequence is CASSLLVGVQPQHF. The CDR3 DNA sequence: TGTGCCAGCAGTTTACTAGTAGGGGTGCAGCCCCAGCATTTT. The rearrangement uses TRBV28 and TRBJ1-5; perhaps TRBD1 as D (5 bases). The CDR3 totals 14 residues. In germline, CDR1 is MDHEN, CDR2 SYDVKM. The V end was cut by 2 bases, the J end by 7 bases, with 12 bases between.

This chain uses TRBV9 with TRBJ2-3, with D possibly TRBD2 on 5 matching bases. Trimming removed 4 bases at V and 5 bases at J, with 20 bases between. Germline CDR1 is SGDLS and CDR2 is YYNGEE. The CDR3 runs to 16 residues. CDR3 nucleotide sequence: TGTGCCAGCAGCCACGACCGGGCACTAGGAGGAGATACGCAGTATTTT. Translating it yields CASSHDRALGGDTQYF.

This clone was detected once. The CDR3 reads CSVSDPGETQYF. The CDR3 DNA reads TGCAGCGTCTCCGACCCGGGGGAGACCCAGTACTTC. The V gene is TRBV29-1, the J gene TRBJ2-5; D is perhaps TRBD2 (5 bases). Germline V lookup: CDR1 SQVTM, CDR2 ANQGSEA. This CDR3 contains 12 residues. V was trimmed by 6 bases and J by 5 bases, leaving 13 bases between them.

This chain joins TRBV28 and TRBJ2-7; 7 bases are shared with TRBD2. V gave up 8 bases and J gave up 0 bases; unmatched junction bases: 10. The CDR3 has 15 amino acids. Germline-derived CDR1 and CDR2 are MDHEN and SYDVKM. The CDR3 sequence is CASSTGLAASYEQYF. In nucleotides, the CDR3 is TGTGCCAGCTCTACGGGGCTAGCGGCCTCCTACGAGCAGTACTTC.

The chain uses TRBV28 and TRBJ2-2; 9 bases map to TRBD2. The CDR3 sequence is 14 residues long. Trimming took 6 bases from V and 6 from J; bases not matched to a gene: 5. Per the germline V gene, CDR1 is MDHEN and CDR2 is SYDVKM. The chain's CDR3 is CASSSGLAAGELFF. The CDR3 region has the DNA TGTGCCAGCAGCTCGGGACTAGCTGCCGGGGAGCTGTTTTTT. The complete variable domain, with remaining parts taken from reference TRBV28 and TRBJ2-2, reads DVKVTQSSRYLVKRTGEKVFLECVQDMDHENMFWYRQDPGLGLRLIYFSYDVKMKEKGDIPEGYSVSREKKERFSLILESASTNQTSMYLCASSSGLAAGELFFGEGSRLTVL.

The CDR3 DNA is TGTGCCAGCAGCTCCCCGGGGGATATAGAGACCCAGTACTTC. It translates to CASSSPGDIETQYF. The chain carries TRBV7-8 and TRBJ2-5; TRBD2 might be the D (6 bases). CDR1 is SGHVS and CDR2 is FQNEAQ in the germline V gene. There are 14 residues in the CDR3. Trimming stripped 4 bases from V and 4 bases from J, with 13 bases between.

The chain uses TRBV2 and TRBJ2-7, with D maybe TRBD1 (5 bases). CDR1 is SNHLY and CDR2 is FYNNEI in the germline V gene. The V end lost 3 bases, the J end lost 4 bases, and 10 bases lay between the germline ends. The CDR3 spans 13 residues. This chain's CDR3 is CASSDDRTYEQYF. The CDR3 DNA follows: TGTGCCAGCAGTGATGACAGAACTTACGAGCAGTACTTC.

J is TRBJ2-6 and V is TRBV29-1, with D possibly matching TRBD1 (6 bases). The CDR3 sequence is 15 residues long. Germline loops: CDR1 SQVTM, CDR2 ANQGSEA. The CDR3 loop reads CSVGTLHSGANVLTF. CDR3 DNA sequence: TGCAGTGTGGGGACACTCCACTCTGGGGCCAACGTCCTGACTTTC.

The CDR3 spells CASSLSGTGSYEQYF. CDR3 nucleotides: TGTGCCAGCAGCCTTTCCGGGACAGGGTCCTACGAGCAGTACTTC. The V gene is TRBV27, the J gene TRBJ2-7, with 9 bases lining up with TRBD1. CDR1 and CDR2 from the germline V gene are MNHEY and SMNVEV (reference sequence). The J segment lost 1 base and the V segment lost 6 bases, leaving 7 bases of the junction unmatched. The CDR3 loop spans 15 amino acids.

Notes on this clone: Other DNA sequences in the same sample also yield this CDR3. J is TRBJ2-7 and V is TRBV7-9, with a possible D match to TRBD2 (6 bases). Trimming removed 4 bases at V and 0 bases at J, with 7 bases between. The CDR3 spans 13 residues. Germline CDR1 and CDR2: SEHNR and FQNEAQ (reference sequence). The CDR3 protein is CASSSGSSYEQYF. The CDR3 nucleotides read TGTGCCAGCAGCTCCGGGAGCTCCTACGAGCAGTACTTC.

The chain employs TRBV6-6 and TRBJ2-7; 7 nucleotides line up with TRBD2. V gave up 6 bases and J gave up 5 bases; unmatched junction bases: 16. CDR1 is MNHNY and CDR2 is SVGAGI in the germline V gene (reference sequence). The CDR3 has 16 amino acids. The CDR3 DNA follows: TGTGCCAGCAGCCCGAGTATTAGCGGGTATAAGGACGAGCAGTACTTC. Translating gives CASSPSISGYKDEQYF.

The gene calls are TRBV7-2 and TRBJ1-3; D is perhaps TRBD1 (5 bases). Germline lookup yields CDR1 SGHTA and CDR2 FQGNSA. V gave up 2 bases and J gave up 3 bases, with 14 bases separating them. This CDR3 region has 16 residues. The CDR3 coding sequence is TGTGCCAGCAGCTTAATAGAGGGGCGGAATGGAAACACCATATATTTT. This gives the protein CASSLIEGRNGNTIYF.

This rearrangement joins TRBV27 to TRBJ2-2; D not certain. The V end was cut by 7 bases, the J end by 4 bases, with 4 bases between. Looked up from germline, CDR1 is MNHEY and CDR2 is SMNVEV (reference sequence). The CDR3 extends over 11 amino acids. CDR3 coding DNA: TGTGCCAGCACATCCACCGGGGAGCTGTTTTTT. It encodes CASTSTGELFF.

The chain has TRBV6-5 and TRBJ2-7; D might be TRBD1 (7 bases). V was cut by 2 bases and J by 2 bases, with 16 bases left in between. Germline CDR1 MNHEY, CDR2 SVGAGI. The CDR3 runs 16 residues. CDR3: CASSYGGDSGTYEQYF. The CDR3 DNA reads as TGTGCCAGCAGTTACGGAGGGGACAGTGGAACCTACGAGCAGTACTTC.

This clone came up once. The chain links TRBV4-3 to TRBJ2-1; possible D gene TRBD2, 6 bases. V lost 0 bases and J 2 bases, leaving 14 bases between the germline ends. The CDR3 runs 17 residues. Per the germline V gene, CDR1 is LGHNA and CDR2 is YSLEER. The CDR3 loop reads CASSQDGLADTYNEQFF. In DNA, the CDR3 is TGCGCCAGCAGCCAAGATGGGTTAGCGGATACCTACAATGAGCAGTTCTTC.

V gene TRBV5-1 combines with J gene TRBJ2-3; D gene uncertain. Trimming stripped 4 bases from V and 0 bases from J, with 18 bases between. There are 17 residues in the CDR3. Germline CDR1 and CDR2: SGHRS and YFSETQ. CDR3 amino acids: CASSQGPTERSTDTQYF. CDR3 bases: TGCGCCAGCAGCCAAGGGCCTACGGAGAGGAGCACAGATACGCAGTATTTT.

The chain employs TRBV9 and TRBJ1-4, with TRBD1 matching 7 bases. The CDR3 is 15 amino acids. With V trimmed by 4 bases and J by 8 bases, 11 bases remained unmatched. Germline V CDR1 and CDR2: SGDLS, YYNGEE. The CDR3 is CASSPTRGGKEKLFF. As DNA, the CDR3 is TGTGCCAGCAGCCCCACCAGGGGGGGGAAAGAAAAACTGTTTTTT.

The chain links TRBV4-1 to TRBJ2-3, with 8 bases aligning to TRBD1. Germline V gene lookup returns CDR1 MGHRA and CDR2 YSYEKL. The CDR3 is 15 residues long. V lost 0 bases, J lost 4 bases, and 3 bases stayed unmatched. Here the CDR3 reads CASSQEDRAPDTQYF. The CDR3 nucleotides are TGCGCCAGCAGCCAAGAGGACAGGGCCCCAGATACGCAGTATTTT.

The chain uses TRBV28 and TRBJ2-7; 7 bases map to TRBD1. Trimming removed 6 bases from V and 5 bases from J; junction bases left unmatched: 10. The CDR3 has 14 amino acids. Germline V gene data show CDR1 as MDHEN and CDR2 as SYDVKM. CDR3 sequence: CASRLGGDMNEQYF. The CDR3 bases are TGTGCCAGCAGATTAGGGGGCGACATGAACGAGCAGTACTTC.

The chain combines TRBV4-3 with TRBJ2-3, with D perhaps matching TRBD1 (6 bases). Germline-derived CDR1 and CDR2 are LGHNA and YSLEER. The CDR3 runs 16 residues. V shed 3 bases and J shed 1 base, with 14 bases lying between them. CDR3 region: CASSQYLGGGTDTQYF. In DNA, the CDR3 is TGCGCCAGCAGCCAGTACTTAGGGGGTGGCACAGATACGCAGTATTTT.